This is a list of T cell receptor beta chains from one sample in a study of T-cell reconstitution after alpha-beta-depleted transplantation in children. TCRdb reprocessed the PCR reads with MiXCR, giving one entry per CDR3 protein. Here the sample spans about 980,000 distinct CDR3 sequences, under 30% being singletons. The source material was PBMCs, mostly from graft donor cells, sampled 360 days after TCRalphabeta/CD19-depleted stem cell transplant. The receptors shown here come from a boy in the first two years of life who had a stem cell transplant for SCID, so the T cells may come from the graft donor. Each CDR3 is given with its conserved first and last residue. The D gene is left open where the match is weak. Some rows mark clone size as missing; the rest say once, few, many or name a class of expanded clone.

length	size	J	D	V	CDR3	DNA
16	many	TRBJ2-3	TRBD2	TRBV5-1	CASSPITSGRTDTQYF	TGCGCCAGCAGCCCCATCACTAGCGGACGCACAGATACGCAGTATTTT
11	-	TRBJ2-3	-	TRBV6-2/TRBV6-3	CASRSRYTQYF	TGTGCCAGCAGAAGTAGGTATACGCAGTATTTT
15	few	TRBJ2-3	TRBD1	TRBV28	CASSFPAGGADTQYF	TGTGCCAGCAGTTTCCCGGCAGGGGGAGCAGATACGCAGTATTTT
17	-	TRBJ1-2	-	TRBV5-1	CASSDRQLKKGSYGYTF	TGCGCCAGCAGCGACAGACAGTTAAAGAAGGGTTCCTATGGCTACACCTTC
15	many	TRBJ2-2	-	TRBV9	CASSAQGRGTGELFF	TGTGCCAGCAGCGCCCAGGGGCGGGGGACCGGGGAGCTGTTTTTT
15	few	TRBJ1-1	-	TRBV9	CASSVDQGLNTEAFF	TGTGCCAGCAGCGTAGATCAGGGTCTGAACACTGAAGCTTTCTTT
14	many	TRBJ2-5	-	TRBV9	CASSVDGSQETQYF	TGTGCCAGCAGCGTAGACGGCAGTCAAGAGACCCAGTACTTC
15	-	TRBJ1-2	-	TRBV5-1	CASSSIPGQNYGYTF	TGCGCCAGCAGCTCTATCCCCGGACAGAACTATGGCTACACCTTC
14	-	TRBJ2-3	TRBD2	TRBV5-1	CASSSGLAVDTQYF	TGCGCCAGCAGCTCCGGACTAGCAGTAGATACGCAGTATTTT
15	-	TRBJ2-7	TRBD1	TRBV4-1	CASSYGTGMNYEQYF	TGCGCCAGCAGCTACGGGACAGGGATGAACTACGAGCAGTACTTC
13	few	TRBJ2-7	-	TRBV15	CATSRQGDYEQYF	TGTGCCACCAGCAGGCAGGGTGACTACGAGCAGTACTTC
15	few	TRBJ2-1	TRBD2	TRBV12-3/TRBV12-4	CASSLGASGGNEQFF	TGTGCCAGCAGTTTAGGGGCTAGCGGGGGCAATGAGCAGTTCTTC
16	few	TRBJ2-5	-	TRBV5-5	CASSRASARRQETQYF	TGTGCCAGCAGCCGCGCCTCAGCCAGGCGCCAAGAGACCCAGTACTTC
16	many	TRBJ2-1	TRBD2	TRBV9	CASSASGGSSYNEQFF	TGTGCCAGCAGCGCCTCCGGGGGGAGCTCCTACAATGAGCAGTTCTTC
15	few	TRBJ2-7	-	TRBV7-2	CASSLEASPSYEQYF	TGTGCCAGCAGCTTAGAGGCCTCGCCCTCGTACGAGCAGTACTTC
17	few	TRBJ2-1	-	TRBV7-2	CASSPPGAGAAYNEQFF	TGTGCCAGCAGCCCCCCCGGGGCGGGGGCGGCCTACAATGAGCAGTTCTTC
14	few	TRBJ1-1	-	TRBV5-6	CASSLGRLEVGTFF	TGTGCCAGCAGCTTGGGGAGGTTGGAGGTCGGAACTTTCTTT
15	few	TRBJ2-7	-	TRBV5-6	CASSFGLGGYYEQYF	TGTGCCAGCAGCTTCGGGTTGGGGGGATACTACGAGCAGTACTTC
19	-	TRBJ2-3	TRBD1	TRBV27	CASSLPPWGTGGGTDTQYF	TGTGCCAGCAGTTTACCTCCTTGGGGGACAGGGGGAGGCACAGATACGCAGTATTTT
14	few	TRBJ2-1	-	TRBV15	CATSRGVPYNEQFF	TGTGCCACCAGCAGAGGGGTCCCCTACAATGAGCAGTTCTTC
15	-	TRBJ2-5	-	TRBV5-1	CASSPGPTVKETQYF	TGCGCCAGCAGCCCGGGGCCCACTGTTAAAGAGACCCAGTACTTC
13	-	TRBJ2-3	-	TRBV29-1	CSVEDWDLGTQYF	TGCAGCGTTGAAGATTGGGACTTGGGGACGCAGTATTTT
16	few	TRBJ1-4	-	TRBV5-1	CASRGVLAATNEKLFF	TGCGCCAGCAGGGGGGTGCTTGCTGCAACTAATGAAAAACTGTTTTTT
18	few	TRBJ2-1	-	TRBV20-1	CSARGTTQAYLSYNEQFF	TGCAGTGCTAGAGGGACCACCCAGGCTTACCTCTCCTACAATGAGCAGTTCTTC
13	-	TRBJ2-2	TRBD2	TRBV5-1	CASSLVRGEELFF	TGCGCCAGCAGCTTGGTTCGGGGGGAGGAGCTGTTTTTT
17	-	TRBJ2-2	-	TRBV6-1	CASNAQGRAKGTGELFF	TGTGCCAGCAACGCACAGGGTAGGGCTAAAGGCACCGGGGAGCTGTTTTTT
18	-	TRBJ2-5	-	TRBV6-4	CASLLAGPQKMYQETQYF	TGTGCCAGCCTCCTAGCCGGACCCCAGAAAATGTACCAAGAGACCCAGTACTTC
13	few	TRBJ2-3	-	TRBV12-3/TRBV12-4	CASSLGGVDTQYF	TGTGCCAGCAGTTTAGGGGGGGTTGATACGCAGTATTTT
16	few	TRBJ2-3	TRBD1	TRBV4-1	CASSKTGQGAADTQYF	TGCGCCAGCAGCAAAACGGGACAGGGGGCCGCAGATACGCAGTATTTT
17	few	TRBJ2-3	-	TRBV4-3	CASSQDWKPLRIDTQYF	TGCGCCAGCAGCCAAGATTGGAAGCCCCTGAGGATAGATACGCAGTATTTT
12	-	TRBJ2-7	-	TRBV5-1	CASSLEEGWQYF	TGCGCCAGCAGCTTGGAAGAGGGGTGGCAGTACTTC
17	few	TRBJ2-2	TRBD2	TRBV5-1	CASSLSAGVRGTGELFF	TGCGCCAGCAGCTTGTCGGCGGGGGTCCGCGGCACCGGGGAGCTGTTTTTT
17	-	TRBJ2-1	TRBD2	TRBV11-2	CASSSHGRTSGYNEQFF	TGTGCCAGCAGCTCACACGGGCGGACTAGCGGTTACAATGAGCAGTTCTTC
15	once	TRBJ2-3	-	TRBV7-9	CASSFLRQDTDTQYF	TGTGCCAGCAGCTTCCTTCGGCAGGACACAGATACGCAGTATTTT
14	few	TRBJ1-2	-	TRBV7-9	CASSSYPGNYGYTF	TGTGCCAGCAGCTCCTACCCAGGGAACTATGGCTACACCTTC
13	few	TRBJ2-2	-	TRBV18	CASSPPREGELFF	TGTGCCAGCTCACCGCCCCGAGAGGGGGAGCTGTTTTTT
14	once	TRBJ2-5	-	TRBV3-1	CASSHAEFRETQYF	TGTGCCAGCAGCCATGCCGAGTTTCGGGAGACCCAGTACTTC
15	-	TRBJ1-1	-	TRBV18	CASSPTRGMNTEAFF	TGTGCCAGCTCACCGACCCGGGGGATGAACACTGAAGCTTTCTTT
15	many	TRBJ2-1	TRBD1	TRBV5-1	CASSDRGSSYNEQFF	TGCGCCAGCAGCGACAGGGGGAGCTCCTACAATGAGCAGTTCTTC
15	few	TRBJ2-3	-	TRBV7-2	CASSLPRAYPDTQYF	TGTGCCAGCAGCTTACCCCGGGCCTACCCAGATACGCAGTATTTT
14	-	TRBJ1-2	TRBD1	TRBV20-1	CSARGRTGGDGYTF	TGCAGTGCTAGGGGACGGACAGGGGGCGATGGCTACACCTTC
16	few	TRBJ2-2	-	TRBV20-1	CSARDFRRANTGELFF	TGCAGTGCTAGAGATTTCCGCAGAGCGAACACCGGGGAGCTGTTTTTT
14	-	TRBJ2-4	TRBD1	TRBV27	CATGTGAVGDIQYF	TGTGCCACGGGGACAGGGGCTGTGGGTGACATTCAGTACTTC
15	-	TRBJ2-5	-	TRBV4-3	CASSQGRGWGETQYF	TGCGCCAGCAGCCAAGGAAGGGGGTGGGGAGAGACCCAGTACTTC
14	-	TRBJ1-4	TRBD1	TRBV6-1	CATSAGQNWEKLFF	TGTGCCACTTCTGCGGGACAGAATTGGGAAAAACTGTTTTTT
13	few	TRBJ2-7	-	TRBV28	CASRPPGVREQYF	TGTGCCAGCAGGCCCCCAGGGGTGCGGGAGCAGTACTTC
15	few	TRBJ2-3	-	TRBV5-5	CASSFTAPSTDTQYF	TGTGCCAGCAGCTTCACAGCGCCAAGCACAGATACGCAGTATTTT
14	-	TRBJ2-7	-	TRBV5-1	CASSSNDWAYEQYF	TGCGCCAGCAGCTCTAACGACTGGGCCTACGAGCAGTACTTC
18	few	TRBJ2-1	TRBD1	TRBV4-3	CASSQTRQGALPRGEQFF	TGCGCCAGCAGCCAAACAAGGCAGGGGGCGCTACCGCGGGGTGAGCAGTTCTTC
14	few	TRBJ2-3	-	TRBV6-1	CASRKGPSTDTQYF	TGTGCCAGCAGGAAAGGGCCTAGCACAGATACGCAGTATTTT
12	-	TRBJ1-1	-	TRBV19	CASNTALGEAFF	TGTGCCAGTAATACGGCGCTAGGTGAAGCTTTCTTT
12	-	TRBJ2-7	-	TRBV7-8	CASSLDHVTQYF	TGTGCCAGCAGCTTAGACCATGTTACCCAGTACTTC
13	few	TRBJ2-1	-	TRBV20-1	CSARDPVRNEQFF	TGCAGTGCTAGAGATCCTGTACGCAATGAGCAGTTCTTC